A single sample is the source of the 10 T cell receptor beta chains below, sequenced in a study of blood T cell repertoires in COVID-19. This table comes from immunoSEQ multiplex PCR, and its TCRdb copy is limited to in-frame clones, with some not included. The sample has 150,000 to 180,000 clones; about 90% are singletons. Material: peripheral blood. Every receptor here comes from a man aged 50 to 59 with acute or convalescent COVID-19.

This chain connects TRBV18 to TRBJ1-2, with 7 bases aligning to TRBD1. The CDR3 is 15 residues long. CDR1 is KGHSH, CDR2 LQKENI, per germline. V shed 3 bases, J shed 7 bases, and the junction held 11 bases outside the gene matches. The chain's CDR3 is CASSPPGTAGVGYTF. The CDR3 DNA is TGTGCCAGCTCACCTCCCGGGACAGCTGGTGTTGGCTACACCTTC. The entire variable domain, with the rest obtained from reference TRBV18 and TRBJ1-2, is as follows: NAGVMQNPRHLVRRRGQEARLRCSPMKGHSHVYWYRQLPEEGLKFMVYLQKENIIDESGMPKERFSAEFPKEGPSILRIQQVVRGDSAAYFCASSPPGTAGVGYTFGSGTRLTVV.

The V call is TRBV27, the J call TRBJ2-1; 7 positions match TRBD2. CDR1 and CDR2 (germline): MNHEY, SMNVEV (reference sequence). The CDR3 has 15 residues. V was pared by 0 bases and J by 5 bases, with 4 bases of the junction left unmatched. The CDR3 DNA reads TGTGCCAGCAGTTTATCTTCTAGCGGACACAATGAGCAGTTCTTC. Amino acids: CASSLSSSGHNEQFF.

V gene TRBV7-9 combines with J gene TRBJ2-1; 12 bases are a match to TRBD2. The V gene end was trimmed by 2 bases and the J gene end by 7 bases; junction bases not matched to a gene: 3. Germline V gene lookup returns CDR1 SEHNR and CDR2 FQNEAQ (reference sequence). This CDR3 region has 15 residues. CDR3 nucleotides: TGTGCCAGCAGCTTATTGACTAGCGGGAGTAATGAGCAGTTCTTC. Its protein is CASSLLTSGSNEQFF. Full variable domain (outside the CDR3, taken from reference TRBV7-9 and TRBJ2-1): DTGVSQNPRHKITKRGQNVTFRCDPISEHNRLYWYRQTLGQGPEFLTYFQNEAQLEKSRLLSDRFSAERPKGSFSTLEIQRTEQGDSAMYLCASSLLTSGSNEQFFGPGTRLTVL.

The chain combines TRBV5-1 with TRBJ1-2; 10 nucleotides agree with TRBD1. CDR3 size: 19 residues. Germline-derived CDR1 and CDR2 are SGHRS and YFSETQ. The V and J ends lost 3 bases and 0 bases, in that order; junction bases with no gene match: 14. The CDR3 DNA reads as TGCGCCAGCAGCTCCCCGCCGGCGGGACAGGGGACTTCTAACTATGGCTACACCTTC. Translation gives CASSSPPAGQGTSNYGYTF.

This chain links TRBV6-5 with TRBJ1-2; TRBD1 agrees at 9 bases. CDR1 is MNHEY and CDR2 is SVGAGI in the germline V gene. Trimming at V came to 2 bases and at J to 4 bases, leaving 5 bases not matched to a gene. This CDR3 comprises 15 residues. The CDR3: CASSYAPDRGYGYTF. The CDR3 DNA follows: TGTGCCAGCAGTTACGCCCCGGACAGGGGCTATGGCTACACCTTC.

The sample holds one count of this clone. This chain uses TRBV28 with TRBJ2-1; D is perhaps TRBD2 (5 bases). Trimming removed 7 bases at V and 5 bases at J, with 18 bases between. This CDR3 spans 15 amino acids. Germline loops: CDR1 MDHEN, CDR2 SYDVKM. In DNA, the CDR3 is TGTGCCAGCACCCGAGCGGTACAATCGAACAATGAGCAGTTCTTC. This encodes CASTRAVQSNNEQFF.

The J gene is TRBJ2-6, the V gene TRBV7-8; 8 bases map to TRBD1. The CDR3 totals 15 residues. Germline CDR1 is SGHVS and CDR2 is FQNEAQ. V gave up 5 bases and J gave up 3 bases; unmatched junction bases: 3. In DNA, the CDR3 is TGTGCCAGCAGCCCCGACAGGGGTGGGGCCAACGTCCTGACTTTC. Translating gives CASSPDRGGANVLTF.

The chain uses TRBV7-2 and TRBJ2-5; tentative D call: TRBD2 (7 bases). Germline assignment: CDR1 SGHTA and CDR2 FQGNSA. V was trimmed by 10 bases and J by 5 bases, leaving 17 bases between them. The CDR3 runs to 13 residues. The DNA for the CDR3 is TGTGCCACCCGAGGGGGGGGCCGCGAGACCCAGTACTTC. Amino acid sequence: CATRGGGRETQYF.

The chain is built from TRBV11-3 and TRBJ2-1, with TRBD1 identical over 9 bases. The V gene end was trimmed by 5 bases and the J gene end by 10 bases; junction bases not matched to a gene: 6. The CDR3 has 13 residues. Germline V lookup: CDR1 SGHNT, CDR2 YENEEA. The DNA of the CDR3 is TGTGCCAGCAGCCAGGGACAGGGACAGGAGCAGTTCTTC. Protein sequence: CASSQGQGQEQFF. Supplemented by reference TRBV11-3 and TRBJ2-1, the full variable domain reads EAGVVQSPRYKIIEKKQPVAFWCNPISGHNTLYWYLQNLGQGPELLIRYENEEAVDDSQLPKDRFSAERLKGVDSTLKIQPAELGDSAVYLCASSQGQGQEQFFGPGTRLTVL.

The V gene is TRBV7-2, the J gene TRBJ1-1, with 7 positions matching TRBD1. Germline trimming cut 2 bases from V and 1 base from J; bases unmatched to any gene: 4. The CDR3 is 15 amino acids. Germline CDR1 SGHTA, CDR2 FQGNSA. The CDR3 DNA sequence: TGTGCCAGCAGCTTAAAGGGGGCAGGGAACACTGAAGCTTTCTTT. It codes for CASSLKGAGNTEAFF. The full variable domain, rest sourced from reference TRBV7-2 and TRBJ1-1, is GAGVSQSPSNKVTEKGKDVELRCDPISGHTALYWYRQSLGQGLEFLIYFQGNSAPDKSGLPSDRFSAERTGGSVSTLTIQRTQQEDSAVYLCASSLKGAGNTEAFFGQGTRLTVV.